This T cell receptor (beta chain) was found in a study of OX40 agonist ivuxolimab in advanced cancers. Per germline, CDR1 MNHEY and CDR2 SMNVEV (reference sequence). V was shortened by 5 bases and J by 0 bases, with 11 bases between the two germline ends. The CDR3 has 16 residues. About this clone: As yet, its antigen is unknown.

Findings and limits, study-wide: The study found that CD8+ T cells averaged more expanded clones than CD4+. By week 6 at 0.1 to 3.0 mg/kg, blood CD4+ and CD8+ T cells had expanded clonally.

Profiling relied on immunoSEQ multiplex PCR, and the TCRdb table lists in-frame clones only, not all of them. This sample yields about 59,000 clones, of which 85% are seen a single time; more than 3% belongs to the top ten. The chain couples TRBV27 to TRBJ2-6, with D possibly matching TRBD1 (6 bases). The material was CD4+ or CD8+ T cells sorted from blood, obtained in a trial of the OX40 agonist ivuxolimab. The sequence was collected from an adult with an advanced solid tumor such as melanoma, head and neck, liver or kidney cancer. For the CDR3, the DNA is TGTGCCAGCAGTCTAAAGGGGGTCTCTGGGGCCAACGTCCTGACTTTC. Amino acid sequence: CASSLKGVSGANVLTF.